These T cell receptor beta chains were read from a single sample in a study of Graves' ophthalmopathy and Graves' hyperthyroidism. TCRdb recomputed calls from the multiplex PCR reads with MiXCR, one row per CDR3 protein. The table lists 200,000 to 250,000 distinct CDR3 sequences, 20% to 25% of them singletons. Sequencing was carried out using peripheral blood. The receptors originated from a woman aged 45-60 years with Graves' ophthalmopathy. Both conserved end residues are part of each CDR3. The order of the fields is clone size, J gene, CDR3 length, V gene, D gene, CDR3 protein, CDR3 DNA. D genes are given only for firm matches. Size is stated for part of the rows, as once, few or many counts, or as a class when the clone is expanded.

>.|TRBJ2-2|15|TRBV10-3|.
CAIPTDLALVGELFF
TGTGCCATCCCGACGGACCTAGCTTTGGTCGGGGAGCTGTTTTTT
>.|TRBJ1-3|16|TRBV5-1|.
CASSPAAGRSGNTIYF
TGCGCCAGCAGCCCGGCGGCAGGGCGCTCTGGAAACACCATATATTTT
>many|TRBJ2-7|13|TRBV27|.
CASSRLIGYEQYF
TGTGCCAGCAGTAGGTTAATTGGATACGAGCAGTACTTC
>few|TRBJ1-1|12|TRBV6-1|.
CASGNNWSEAFF
TGTGCCAGCGGAAATAATTGGAGTGAAGCTTTCTTT
>.|TRBJ2-2|14|TRBV6-1|.
CASSRRDLTGELVF
TGTGCCAGCAGCCGCCGGGACCTCACCGGGGAGCTGGTTTTT
>few|TRBJ2-5|16|TRBV15|TRBD1
CATSRNQGQGRETQYF
TGTGCCACCAGCAGAAACCAGGGACAGGGACGGGAGACCCAGTACTTC
>many|TRBJ2-7|15|TRBV28|.
CASSLHPRLGLEQYF
TGTGCCAGCAGTTTACACCCCAGACTGGGCTTAGAGCAGTACTTC
>many|TRBJ1-3|14|TRBV7-2|TRBD1
CASSLGQAGNTIYF
TGTGCCAGCAGCTTGGGACAGGCTGGAAACACCATATATTTT
>once|TRBJ2-7|16|TRBV6-2/TRBV6-3|TRBD2
CASSYKVTSGAYEQYF
TGTGCCAGCAGTTATAAGGTTACTAGCGGGGCCTACGAGCAGTACTTC
>many|TRBJ2-7|15|TRBV28|.
CASRPLGTDPHEQYF
TGTGCCAGCAGACCTCTAGGGACGGACCCCCACGAGCAGTACTTC
>many|TRBJ1-1|15|TRBV9|.
CASSVVVGPNTEAFF
TGTGCCAGCAGCGTAGTAGTCGGCCCGAACACTGAAGCTTTCTTT
>many|TRBJ1-5|15|TRBV12-3/TRBV12-4|.
CASRAGLNSNQPQHF
TGTGCCAGCAGAGCTGGACTGAATAGCAATCAGCCCCAGCATTTT
>.|TRBJ2-7|12|TRBV6-1|.
CASSELSAEQYF
TGTGCCAGCAGTGAATTGAGTGCGGAGCAGTACTTC
>.|TRBJ2-7|12|TRBV30|.
CAWSLGTYEQYF
TGTGCCTGGAGTTTGGGGACCTACGAGCAGTACTTC
>.|TRBJ2-7|14|TRBV18|.
CASSPLDSLYKQYF
TGTGCCAGCTCACCACTAGACAGTCTCTACAAGCAGTACTTC
>many|TRBJ1-3|14|TRBV15|.
CATSKGMAGNTIYF
TGTGCCACTTCAAAGGGGATGGCTGGAAACACCATATATTTT
>many|TRBJ1-5|14|TRBV6-5|.
CASSYGGSNQPQHF
TGTGCCAGCAGTTACGGCGGTAGCAATCAGCCCCAGCATTTT
>many|TRBJ2-7|13|TRBV20-1|.
CSATTALLGEQYF
TGCAGTGCTACGACAGCTCTCCTAGGGGAGCAGTACTTC
>many|TRBJ1-1|16|TRBV19|TRBD1
CASSPQGFRMNTEAFF
TGTGCCAGTAGTCCACAGGGGTTTCGCATGAACACTGAAGCTTTCTTT
>.|TRBJ2-7|15|TRBV11-2|TRBD1
CASSALTGGSYEQYF
TGTGCCAGCAGCGCATTGACAGGGGGATCCTACGAGCAGTACTTC
>many|TRBJ2-2|16|TRBV6-1|TRBD1
CASSRAGGGNTGELFF
TGTGCCAGCAGTAGGGCAGGGGGCGGGAACACCGGGGAGCTGTTTTTT
>many|TRBJ2-5|14|TRBV20-1|TRBD1
CSASETGVSGTQYF
TGCAGTGCTAGCGAGACAGGGGTGAGCGGGACCCAGTACTTC
>many|TRBJ2-2|13|TRBV24-1|TRBD1
CATTGQLTGELFF
TGTGCCACTACGGGACAGCTCACCGGGGAGCTGTTTTTT
>.|TRBJ2-4|14|TRBV3-1|.
CASSHLSIKNIQYF
TGTGCCAGCAGCCATCTATCAATTAAAAACATTCAGTACTTC
>many|TRBJ2-5|10|TRBV19|.
CASGQETQYF
TGTGCCAGTGGACAAGAGACCCAGTACTTC
>many|TRBJ2-7|14|TRBV19|TRBD2
CASSPGLAGATPYF
TGTGCCAGTAGTCCGGGACTAGCGGGAGCCACTCCGTACTTC
>many|TRBJ2-7|15|TRBV3-1|TRBD1
CASSQDLRAGGTEYF
TGTGCCAGCAGCCAAGATTTGAGGGCAGGGGGTACGGAGTACTTC
>many|TRBJ1-6|15|TRBV6-5|.
CASSTRSGSNSPLHF
TGTGCCAGCAGTACCCGCTCAGGGTCCAATTCACCCCTCCACTTT
>few|TRBJ2-5|15|TRBV4-2|.
CASSQDRLASETQYF
TGTGCCAGCAGCCAAGATAGGCTAGCATCCGAGACCCAGTACTTC
>.|TRBJ2-7|14|TRBV6-5|.
CASGYAFRAAGQYF
TGTGCCAGCGGTTACGCCTTCCGGGCGGCGGGGCAGTACTTC
>.|TRBJ1-6|16|TRBV7-2|TRBD1
CASSPRRQGADSPLHF
TGTGCCAGCAGCCCCCGCCGACAGGGGGCCGATTCACCCCTCCACTTT
>.|TRBJ2-7|14|TRBV12-3/TRBV12-4|.
CASSLGQTLGGQYF
TGTGCCAGCAGTTTGGGGCAGACCCTCGGAGGGCAGTACTTC
>.|TRBJ2-7|12|TRBV18|.
CASSPHPYEQYF
TGTGCCAGCTCACCACACCCCTACGAGCAGTACTTC
>few|TRBJ2-2|16|TRBV4-2|.
CASSRGQALGAGELFF
TGTGCCAGCTCCCGGGGGCAGGCCCTGGGAGCCGGGGAGCTGTTTTTT
>many|TRBJ1-2|14|TRBV5-1|TRBD1
CASRGETGKNGYTF
TGCGCCAGCAGGGGAGAGACAGGGAAGAATGGCTACACCTTC
>many|TRBJ1-1|15|TRBV9|TRBD1
CASNTGFGQGERAFF
TGTGCCAGCAATACAGGGTTCGGCCAGGGGGAAAGAGCTTTCTTT
>many|TRBJ2-4|14|TRBV19|TRBD2
CASATYWGGNIQYF
TGTGCCAGCGCGACCTACTGGGGGGGAAACATTCAGTACTTC
>.|TRBJ2-6|17|TRBV11-2|TRBD1
CASSRGPQVRGANVLTF
TGTGCCAGCAGCAGGGGGCCTCAGGTCCGTGGGGCCAACGTCCTGACTTTC
>.|TRBJ1-1|14|TRBV12-3/TRBV12-4|.
CASRMAGRDTEAFF
TGTGCCAGCAGGATGGCAGGGAGGGACACTGAAGCTTTCTTT
>.|TRBJ2-7|14|TRBV27|TRBD1
CASSFRDRALEQYF
TGTGCCAGCAGTTTTAGGGACAGGGCGTTGGAGCAGTACTTC
>.|TRBJ1-1|13|TRBV28|.
CASKAGDDTEAFF
TGTGCCAGCAAAGCGGGGGACGACACTGAAGCTTTCTTT
>many|TRBJ2-7|15|TRBV7-9|TRBD2
CASSLTSGSGYEQYF
TGTGCCAGCAGCTTAACTAGCGGGAGTGGATACGAGCAGTACTTC
>many|TRBJ2-7|13|TRBV6-1|.
CASSQYKLYAQYF
TGTGCCAGCAGTCAATACAAGCTTTACGCGCAGTACTTC
>many|TRBJ1-6|13|TRBV30|.
CAWKQGYNSPLHF
TGTGCCTGGAAACAGGGTTATAATTCACCCCTCCACTTT
>.|TRBJ1-1|13|TRBV6-1|.
CASRRDFNTEAFF
TGTGCCAGCCGCAGGGATTTTAACACTGAAGCTTTCTTT
>.|TRBJ1-5|13|TRBV15|.
CATSNDRSQPQHF
TGTGCCACCAGTAATGACAGATCCCAGCCCCAGCATTTT
>many|TRBJ1-1|14|TRBV28|.
CASSLAGVRTEAFF
TGTGCCAGCAGTTTAGCGGGTGTTAGGACTGAAGCTTTCTTT